The 14 T cell receptor beta chains below all came from one sample that was sequenced in a study of blood T cells in healthy people across ages. For the second PCR, which ran for 7 to 11 cycles, a sample-barcoded 5' primer and a J-beta primer mix were used. TCRdb re-called the 5' RACE reads through MiXCR, storing one row per CDR3 protein. The sample shows fewer than 950,000 distinct CDR3 sequences, roughly 50% of them seen only once. The sample comprised blood. The receptors derive from an elderly man in good health.

This clonotype was recorded a few times. The chain combines TRBV24-1 with TRBJ2-1; D unclear. Germline CDR1 KGHDR, CDR2 SFDVKD. V lost 4 bases and J 7 bases, leaving 10 bases between the germline ends. The CDR3 runs to 13 residues. The CDR3 DNA follows: TGTGCCACCAGTGACCGAGCCCGGAATGAGCAGTTCTTC. Its protein is CATSDRARNEQFF.

In nucleotides, the CDR3 is TGTGCCAGCAGTTTAATGGGGACGGATACGCAGTATTTT. Protein sequence: CASSLMGTDTQYF. V and J are TRBV12-3 or TRBV12-4 and TRBJ2-3; D might be TRBD1 or TRBD2, each matching 5 bases. V shed 2 bases and J shed 6 bases, with 9 bases lying between them. This CDR3 spans 13 amino acids.

The chain recombines TRBV28 with TRBJ2-2, with D possibly being TRBD2 (6 bases). Germline V gives CDR1 MDHEN, CDR2 SYDVKM. V was clipped by 5 bases and J by 4 bases, with 14 bases between them. This CDR3 has 15 amino acids. The CDR3 sequence is CASSKAGGFTGELFF. CDR3 DNA sequence: TGTGCCAGCAGTAAAGCGGGCGGGTTCACCGGGGAGCTGTTTTTT.

This clonotype was seen a few times. For the CDR3, the DNA is TGCAGTGCTAGAGATCGGGCAACTCCTATACTAGGTGGCTACACCTTC. Protein product: CSARDRATPILGGYTF. This rearrangement joins TRBV20-1 to TRBJ1-2; D remains ambiguous. Trimming removed 0 bases from V and 7 bases from J, with 21 bases in between. The CDR3 is 16 residues long. Germline values: CDR1 DFQATT, CDR2 SNEGSKA (reference sequence).

J is TRBJ1-2 and V is TRBV13; 8 nucleotides agree with TRBD1. CDR3 length: 16 residues. Per the germline V gene, CDR1 is PRHDT and CDR2 is FYEKMQ (reference sequence). V lost 5 bases and J lost 0; bases outside the gene matches: 8. The CDR3 loop reads CASSPHGQGPNYGYTF. The CDR3 DNA reads TGTGCCAGCAGCCCTCATGGACAGGGCCCTAACTATGGCTACACCTTC.

The chain has TRBV29-1 and TRBJ2-3; no definite D call. The CDR3 is 12 amino acids. Germline-derived CDR1 and CDR2 are SQVTM and ANQGSEA. Trimming removed 0 bases from V and 9 bases from J, with 10 bases in between. In DNA, the CDR3 is TGCAGCGTTGAAGATCCCTCAGCGACGCAGTATTTT. Protein product: CSVEDPSATQYF.

This chain uses TRBV7-9 with TRBJ2-7; 8 positions match TRBD1. The germline CDR1 and CDR2 sequences are SEHNR and FQNEAQ (reference sequence). The CDR3 spans 11 residues. The CDR3 reads CRNRGCNEQYF. The CDR3, as DNA: TGTAGGAACAGGGGGTGCAATGAGCAGTACTTC.

In its sample, this clonotype was seen a few times. CDR3 residues: CASSPGQTFYEQYF. The CDR3 nucleotides are TGTGCCAGCTCACCGGGACAGACCTTCTACGAGCAGTACTTC. The rearrangement uses TRBV4-2 and TRBJ2-7; TRBD1 agrees at 7 bases. The junction had 10 bases not matched to a gene; V was cut back by 8 bases and J by 3 bases. There are 14 residues in the CDR3. CDR1 is LGHNA and CDR2 is YNFKEQ in the germline V gene.

This clonotype was seen only a few times. In nucleotides, the CDR3 is TGCAGCGTTGAGGGGCCAGGGGCTCTGACCTACGAGCAGTACTTC. Translated, it gives CSVEGPGALTYEQYF. The rearrangement joins TRBV29-1 to TRBJ2-7, with a weak D call TRBD1 (6 bases). Germline V lookup: CDR1 SQVTM, CDR2 ANQGSEA. V lost 3 bases and J 2 bases, leaving 17 bases between the germline ends. The CDR3 covers 15 residues.

The rearrangement joins TRBV20-1 to TRBJ1-2; tentative D call: TRBD1 (5 bases). The V gene's germline CDR1 is DFQATT and CDR2 SNEGSKA (reference sequence). CDR3 length: 13 residues. Trimming shortened V by 3 bases and J by 9 bases, and 17 bases separated the two germline ends. The CDR3 loop reads CSASPRQGRRYTF. DNA of the CDR3: TGCAGTGCTAGCCCTAGGCAGGGTCGACGCTACACCTTC.

In its sample, this clonotype was seen many times. This chain links TRBV7-8 with TRBJ2-7, with TRBD2 identical over 10 bases. Germline loops: CDR1 SGHVS, CDR2 FQNEAQ. The CDR3 covers 15 residues. Germline trimming cut 4 bases from V and 3 bases from J; bases unmatched to any gene: 6. CDR3 DNA: TGTGCCAGCAGCTGGAGAGCGGGAGGGAACTACGAGCAGTACTTC. This gives the protein CASSWRAGGNYEQYF.

This clonotype was counted only a few times. The chain recombines TRBV3-1 with TRBJ1-2; 12 bases align to TRBD1. The CDR3 totals 16 residues. CDR1 is LGHDT and CDR2 is YNNKEL in the germline V gene (reference sequence). J was trimmed by 4 bases and V by 4 bases; bases with no gene match: 7. Here the CDR3 reads CASSPSGTGGVYGYTF. The CDR3 region has the DNA TGTGCCAGCAGCCCCTCCGGGACAGGGGGCGTCTATGGCTACACCTTC.

The gene calls are TRBV4-1 and TRBJ2-5; TRBD1 aligns across 10 bases. This CDR3 has 16 residues. Trimming took 4 bases from V and 0 from J; bases not matched to a gene: 5. Germline-derived CDR1 and CDR2 are MGHRA and YSYEKL. CDR3 bases: TGCGCCAGCAGCCCCGGACAGGGGGTGAACCAAGAGACCCAGTACTTC. Protein sequence: CASSPGQGVNQETQYF.

The gene calls are TRBV7-8 and TRBJ1-1; 11 nucleotides match TRBD1. Germline CDR1 reads SGHVS; CDR2 reads FQNEAQ. V lost 5 bases to trimming and J lost 3 bases; unmatched junction nucleotides: 11. This CDR3 has 17 amino acids. CDR3 loop: CASSPRDRGGRDTEAFF. CDR3 coding DNA: TGTGCCAGCAGCCCACGGGACAGGGGGGGCCGCGACACTGAAGCTTTCTTT.